The following is a T cell receptor (beta chain) sequence with its context. Original methodology: Estimation of nucleated cell counts was performed using reference gene primer amplification. Method: immunoSEQ multiplex PCR; TCRdb's copy keeps in-frame clones and lacks some. That table furnishes V, J and clone size, whereas the DNA furnished D and trimming. This table has 100,000 or so clones, more than 65% appearing once. The entry originates in a study of blood T cell repertoires in COVID-19. Study context: Collection of acute and convalescent COVID-19 samples took place in the United States, Italy and Spain. PBMCs, B-cell-depleted T cells, or T cells were the source of the cDNA or gDNA that made up the material.

The source of this sequence is a man in his 70s with active or convalescent COVID-19. The sample was peripheral blood.

The CDR3 DNA sequence: TGTGCCAGCAGTCCCGCGGCGGGGGGCTACACCTTC. Translation gives CASSPAAGGYTF. This rearrangement joins TRBV6-5 to TRBJ1-2; D remains ambiguous. The CDR3 extends over 12 amino acids. V lost 5 bases, J lost 8 bases, and 12 bases lay in between. Germline lookup yields CDR1 MNHEY and CDR2 SVGAGI.